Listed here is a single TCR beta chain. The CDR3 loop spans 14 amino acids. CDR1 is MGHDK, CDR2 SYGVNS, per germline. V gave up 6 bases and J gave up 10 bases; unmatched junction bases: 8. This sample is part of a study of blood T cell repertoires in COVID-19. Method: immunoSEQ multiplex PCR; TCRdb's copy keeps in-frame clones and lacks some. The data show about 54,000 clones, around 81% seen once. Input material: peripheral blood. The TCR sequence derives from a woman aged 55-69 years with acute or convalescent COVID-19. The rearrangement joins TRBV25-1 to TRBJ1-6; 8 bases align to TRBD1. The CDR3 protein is CASSTTGERSPLHF. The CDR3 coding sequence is TGTGCCAGCAGCACGACAGGGGAAAGATCACCCCTCCACTTT.